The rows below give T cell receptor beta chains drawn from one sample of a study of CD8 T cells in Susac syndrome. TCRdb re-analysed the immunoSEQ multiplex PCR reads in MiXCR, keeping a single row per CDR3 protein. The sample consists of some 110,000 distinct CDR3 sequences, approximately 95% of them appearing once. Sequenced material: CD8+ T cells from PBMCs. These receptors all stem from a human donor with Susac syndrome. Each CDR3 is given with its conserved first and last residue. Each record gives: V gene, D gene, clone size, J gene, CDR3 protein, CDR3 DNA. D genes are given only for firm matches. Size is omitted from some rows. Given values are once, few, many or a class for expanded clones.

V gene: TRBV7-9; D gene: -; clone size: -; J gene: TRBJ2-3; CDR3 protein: CASSPTGFGTDTQYF; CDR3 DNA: TGTGCCAGCAGCCCCACAGGGTTCGGCACAGATACGCAGTATTTT
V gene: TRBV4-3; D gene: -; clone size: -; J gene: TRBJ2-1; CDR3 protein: CASSQGQRSRYNEQFF; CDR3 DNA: TGCGCCAGCAGCCAAGGACAGCGGTCCAGATACAATGAGCAGTTCTTC
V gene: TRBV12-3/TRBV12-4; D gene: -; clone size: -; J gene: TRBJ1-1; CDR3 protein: CASSPGPPATEAFF; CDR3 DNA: TGTGCCAGCAGCCCGGGCCCGCCGGCAACGGAAGCTTTCTTT
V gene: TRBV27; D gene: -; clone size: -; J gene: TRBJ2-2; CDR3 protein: CASSPGQNTGELFF; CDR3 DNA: TGTGCCAGCAGTCCGGGACAGAACACCGGGGAGCTGTTTTTT
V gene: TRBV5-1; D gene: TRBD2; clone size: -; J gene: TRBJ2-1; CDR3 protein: CASTPNRAGGPDEQFF; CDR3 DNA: TGCGCCAGCACCCCGAACCGGGCGGGGGGGCCGGATGAGCAGTTCTTC
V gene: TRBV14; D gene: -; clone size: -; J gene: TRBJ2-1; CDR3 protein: CASSSLTGGPLGNEQFF; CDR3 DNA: TGTGCCAGCAGCTCCCTAACCGGGGGGCCTTTGGGCAATGAGCAGTTCTTC
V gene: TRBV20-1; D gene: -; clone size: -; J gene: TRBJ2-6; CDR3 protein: CSALRVLSGANVLTF; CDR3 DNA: TGCAGTGCCTTAAGGGTCCTCTCTGGGGCCAACGTCCTGACTTTC
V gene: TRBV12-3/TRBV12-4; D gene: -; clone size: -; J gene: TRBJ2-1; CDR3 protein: CASSSRDYNEQFF; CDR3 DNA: TGTGCCAGCAGTTCCCGGGACTACAATGAGCAGTTCTTC
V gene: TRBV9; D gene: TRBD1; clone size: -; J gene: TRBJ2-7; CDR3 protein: CASSPRDREEEQYF; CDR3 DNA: TGTGCCAGCAGCCCCCGGGACAGGGAAGAGGAGCAGTACTTC
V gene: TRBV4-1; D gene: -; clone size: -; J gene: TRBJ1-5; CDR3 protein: CASSLRQGNQPQHF; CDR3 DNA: TGCGCCAGCAGCCTACGCCAGGGTAATCAGCCCCAGCATTTT
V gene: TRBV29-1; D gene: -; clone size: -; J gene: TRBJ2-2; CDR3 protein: CSVGAGELFF; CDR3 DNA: TGCAGCGTTGGGGCCGGGGAGCTGTTTTTT
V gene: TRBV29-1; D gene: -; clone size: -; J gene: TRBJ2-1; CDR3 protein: CSVGGNEQFF; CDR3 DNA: TGCAGCGTTGGCGGAAATGAGCAGTTCTTC
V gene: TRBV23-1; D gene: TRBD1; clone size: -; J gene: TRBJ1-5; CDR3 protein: CANSPGAAGGLPQHF; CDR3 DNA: TGCGCCAACTCCCCGGGGGCGGCAGGGGGTCTGCCCCAGCATTTT
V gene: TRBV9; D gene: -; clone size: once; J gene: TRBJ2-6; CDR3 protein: CASSASFSGANVLTF; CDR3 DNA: TGTGCCAGCAGCGCCTCTTTCTCTGGGGCCAACGTCCTGACTTTC
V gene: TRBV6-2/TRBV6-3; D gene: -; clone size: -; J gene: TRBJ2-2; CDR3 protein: CASSYSNSAGELFF; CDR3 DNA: TGTGCCAGCAGTTACTCGAACAGCGCCGGGGAGCTGTTTTTT
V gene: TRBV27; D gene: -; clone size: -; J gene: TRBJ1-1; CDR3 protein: CASSLERNTEAFF; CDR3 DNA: TGTGCCAGCAGTTTGGAGAGGAACACTGAAGCTTTCTTT
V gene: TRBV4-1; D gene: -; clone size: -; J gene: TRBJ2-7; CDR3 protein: CASSQDQGLLGPYEQYF; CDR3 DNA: TGCGCCAGCAGCCAAGATCAGGGGCTTTTAGGGCCCTACGAGCAGTACTTC
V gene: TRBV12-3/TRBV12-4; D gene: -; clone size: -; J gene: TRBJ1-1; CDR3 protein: CASRPNRGVMNTEAFF; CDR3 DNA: TGTGCCAGCAGGCCAAATAGGGGAGTGATGAACACTGAAGCTTTCTTT
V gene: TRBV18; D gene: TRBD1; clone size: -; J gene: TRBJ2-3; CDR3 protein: CASSGTVTDTQYF; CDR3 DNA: TGTGCCAGCTCAGGGACAGTCACAGATACGCAGTATTTT
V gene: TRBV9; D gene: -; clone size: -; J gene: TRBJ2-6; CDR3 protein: CASSGSSGANVLTF; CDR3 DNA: TGTGCCAGCAGCGGTAGCTCTGGGGCCAACGTCCTGACTTTC
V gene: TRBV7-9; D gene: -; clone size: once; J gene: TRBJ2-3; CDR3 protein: CASSLAGPTDTQYF; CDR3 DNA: TGTGCCAGCAGCTTAGCGGGACCGACAGATACGCAGTATTTT
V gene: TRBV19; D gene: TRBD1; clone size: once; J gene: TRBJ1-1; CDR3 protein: CASTGRGLDTEAFF; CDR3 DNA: TGTGCCAGCACCGGAAGGGGGCTGGACACTGAAGCTTTCTTT
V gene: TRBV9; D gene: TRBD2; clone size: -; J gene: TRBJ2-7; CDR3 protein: CASSVAASGGYEQYF; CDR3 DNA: TGTGCCAGCAGCGTAGCGGCTAGCGGGGGCTACGAGCAGTACTTC